Listed below are T cell receptor beta chains from one sample, sequenced in a study of T cell repertoires in cytomegalovirus infection. TCRdb re-called the reads with MiXCR, one entry per CDR3 protein. The sample lists 65,000 to 90,000 distinct CDR3 sequences, over 3.5% seen once, with 20% to 25% in the top ten. Specimen: PBMCs. The receptors stem from a human donor in good health (CMV status not recorded). Some clones in this sample may be carry-over from other donors' samples. CDR3s include the opening cysteine and the closing phenylalanine or tryptophan. D genes are given only for firm matches. Size values are once, few and many counts, or a class for expanded clones, and some rows have none.

TRBV4-1	.	TRBJ1-1	many	TGCGCCAGCAGCCAGGTGGGGGGTCTGGCGTACACTGAAGCTTTCTTT	CASSQVGGLAYTEAFF
TRBV7-2	TRBD2	TRBJ2-1	many	TGTGCCAGCAGCCCCCGGGGAGCGGGAGGTAAGTCTGAGCAGTTCTTC	CASSPRGAGGKSEQFF
TRBV14	TRBD2	TRBJ2-7	many	TGTGCCAGCAGTGAACTAGCGGGCTACGAGCAGTACTTC	CASSELAGYEQYF
TRBV7-2	.	TRBJ2-1	many	TGTGCCAGCAGCTCTCATAGCTCCTACAATGAGCAGTTCTTC	CASSSHSSYNEQFF
TRBV7-2	TRBD1	TRBJ2-5	many	TGTGCCAGCAGCCGAATCCCCGACAGGGGCGGAGAGACCCAGTACTTC	CASSRIPDRGGETQYF
TRBV7-2	.	TRBJ2-2	many	TGTGCCAGCAGCCAGGAGGGGTTCATGAGGCTGTTTTTT	CASSQEGFMRLFF
TRBV4-2	TRBD1	TRBJ1-2	few	TGTGCCAGCAGCCAAGACGGGGAGACAGGGTCCCATGGCTACACCTTC	CASSQDGETGSHGYTF
TRBV7-2	TRBD2	TRBJ2-7	many	TGTGCCAGCAGCGACCCTCGCGGGGAGGGGTCCTACGAGCAGTACTTC	CASSDPRGEGSYEQYF
TRBV7-8	TRBD1	TRBJ2-7	many	TGTGCCAGCAACAGTATGGGGACAGGACCCTACGAGCAGTACTTC	CASNSMGTGPYEQYF
TRBV2	TRBD1	TRBJ1-2	many	TGTGCCAGCAGTCTCCCTCAGGGGGAAATCTATGGCTACACCTTC	CASSLPQGEIYGYTF
TRBV7-2	TRBD2	TRBJ2-7	medium-sized	TGTGCCAGTAGCCCCCAGGTGGGAGGGTACGAGCAGTACTTC	CASSPQVGGYEQYF
TRBV5-5	.	TRBJ2-3	many	TGTGCCAGCAGCGGCCAGGTTAGCACAGATACGCAGTATTTT	CASSGQVSTDTQYF
TRBV6-6	.	TRBJ1-1	many	TGTGCCAGCAGTGCAGGGGCAGCTTTCTTT	CASSAGAAFF
TRBV7-2	.	TRBJ1-2	many	TGTGCCAGCAGCTTATACTTGGGTCCGGGTTGGGGCTACACCTTC	CASSLYLGPGWGYTF
TRBV6-6	TRBD1	TRBJ1-2	.	TGTGCCAGCAGAAGCTCGGGACAGGGGATAAATGGCTACACCTTC	CASRSSGQGINGYTF
TRBV7-2	TRBD1	TRBJ2-2	many	TGTGCCAGCAGCTTAGGGGGGACAGGGGGCGCCGGGGAGCTGTTTTTT	CASSLGGTGGAGELFF
TRBV11-2	.	TRBJ2-3	many	TGTGCCAGCAGCCCAAGACTAGATACGCAGTATTTT	CASSPRLDTQYF